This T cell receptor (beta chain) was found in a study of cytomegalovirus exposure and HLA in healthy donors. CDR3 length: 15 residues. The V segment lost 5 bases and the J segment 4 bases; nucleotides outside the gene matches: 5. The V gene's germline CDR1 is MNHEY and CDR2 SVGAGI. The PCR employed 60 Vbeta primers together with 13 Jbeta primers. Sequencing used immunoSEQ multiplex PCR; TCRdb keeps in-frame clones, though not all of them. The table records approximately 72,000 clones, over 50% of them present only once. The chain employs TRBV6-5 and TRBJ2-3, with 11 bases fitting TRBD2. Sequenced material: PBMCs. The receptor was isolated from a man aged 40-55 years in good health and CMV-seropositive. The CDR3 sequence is CASSQTSGDADTQYF. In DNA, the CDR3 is TGTGCCAGCAGTCAGACTAGCGGGGACGCAGATACGCAGTATTTT.